Listed below are T cell receptor beta chains from one sample, sequenced in a study of CD8+ T cells in alopecia areata. The repertoire was sequenced with immunoSEQ multiplex PCR; TCRdb's copy has only in-frame clones and lacks some. The sample has about 180,000 clones, about half seen once. The sample consisted of CD8+ T cells sorted from blood, taken at week 52, from a patient treated with tofacitinib. The source is a human donor with alopecia areata. Both conserved end residues are part of each CDR3. D genes are given only for firm matches. Rows may omit the clone size; those that give it use once, few, many or a size class.

j_gene,v_gene,abundance,d_gene,CDR3aa,CDR3nt
TRBJ2-4,TRBV7-7,few,TRBD1,CASSSTGTGKQYF,TGTGCTAGCAGCTCTACCGGGACAGGAAAACAGTACTTC
TRBJ2-1,TRBV9,NA,NA,CASSGLANEQFF,TGTGCCAGCAGCGGGCTAGCCAATGAGCAGTTCTTC
TRBJ1-2,TRBV30,NA,NA,CAWSVAQGNAF,NA
TRBJ2-7,TRBV29-1,NA,NA,CSVARSYEQYF,TGCAGCGTTGCCCGCTCCTACGAGCAGTACTTC
TRBJ2-1,TRBV5-1,few,NA,CASSSRGATNNEQFF,TGCGCCAGCAGTAGCAGGGGGGCAACGAACAATGAGCAGTTCTTC
TRBJ1-2,TRBV29-1,few,NA,CSVELRTRENYGYTF,TGCAGCGTTGAATTACGGACAAGGGAGAACTATGGCTACACCTTC
TRBJ1-2,TRBV19,NA,NA,CASSIGDRGYTF,TGTGCCAGTAGTATAGGTGATCGTGGCTACACCTTC
TRBJ2-7,TRBV4-3,few,NA,CASSQVEGSPYEQYF,TGCGCCAGCAGCCAAGTGGAAGGATCTCCCTACGAGCAGTACTTC
TRBJ1-2,TRBV27,NA,NA,CASSSGALYGYTF,TGTGCCAGCAGTTCGGGCGCGCTCTATGGCTACACCTTC
TRBJ2-5,TRBV4-2,NA,NA,CASSQVYGGEQETQYF,TGTGCCAGCAGCCAAGTATACGGGGGAGAGCAAGAGACCCAGTACTTC
TRBJ1-6,TRBV13,NA,TRBD1,CASSSDRVDYNSPLHF,TGTGCCAGCAGCTCGGACAGGGTTGACTATAATTCACCCCTCCACTTT
TRBJ2-7,TRBV27,NA,NA,CASSLTGVYEQYF,TGTGCCAGCAGTCTTACAGGTGTCTACGAGCAGTACTTC
TRBJ1-1,TRBV2,few,NA,CASVEMNTEAFF,TGTGCCAGCGTAGAAATGAACACTGAAGCTTTCTTT
TRBJ2-2,TRBV6-5,NA,NA,CASSEGYTGELFF,TGTGCCAGCAGTGAAGGCTACACCGGGGAGCTGTTTTTT
TRBJ1-6,TRBV5-1,NA,NA,CASSVREGNSPLHF,TGCGCCAGCAGCGTTCGTGAAGGGAATTCACCCCTCCACTTT
TRBJ2-1,TRBV7-9,NA,TRBD2,CASNHGRGSYNEQFF,TGTGCCAGCAACCATGGGAGGGGCTCCTACAATGAGCAGTTCTTC